This T cell receptor beta chain stems from a study of T cell responses to AZD1222 COVID-19 vaccine (dated by TCRdb to the early 2020s). Turning to the overall study: AZD1222 recipients with second doses at about 4 weeks or about 12 weeks were pooled, because spike-specific TCR depth and breadth did not differ between schedules. Enrollment into the trials was organized by age into subgroups of 18-55, 56-69 and 70-plus years, and those subgroups contained roughly 160, 29 and 62 TCR-sequenced participants, respectively. TCR sequencing covered fewer than 250 trial participants: nearly 210 given two doses of AZD1222 and 26 given two doses of MenACWY control vaccine.

The CDR3 regions of human TCRbeta chains were analyzed by immunosequencing. Processing in the source paper ran as follows. TCRs in the repertoires were compared against a reference library of SARS-CoV-2-specific TCRs that had been generated with the MIRA antigen-specificity platform. Breadth was defined as the fraction of unique TCRs that were SARS-CoV-2-associated, and depth was defined as the fraction of total T cells that were SARS-CoV-2-associated. Using the MIRA data, every spike-specific TCR was mapped to the spike region that the TCR reacted to and assigned to either a CD4 or a CD8 class. Log10-transformed breadth and depth values were compared by one-way ANOVA with Sidak's multiple comparisons tests. In its TCRdb copy, this immuneACCESS table keeps in-frame sequences only and misses some clones. Where compared with another copy, unresolved V genes explain less than half of these, and the others have no known cause. The V and J calls and clone size come from that table; D and trimming were worked out from the DNA. This sample holds 80,000 to 100,000 clones; 70% to 90% were observed only once. Less than 15% of the sample is held by the ten biggest clonotypes.

The time point tag for this specimen amounts to: baseline before first vaccination. Vaccinee samples were obtained from the UK trials COV001 and COV002, which included a single-blind randomized controlled phase 2/3 trial of AZD1222 (ChAdOx1 nCoV-19) in healthy adults. For TCRbeta chain sequencing, PBMC samples were collected from trial participants at day 0 and at day 28 after the second dose. About this clone: Its antigen specificity is not known. No much larger clone exists at a distance of one base, and base qualities are not known.

What the work shows at the level of the full study, not this receptor alone: Nearly half of unique spike-specific TCRs reportedly recognized epitopes outside regions mutated in the B.1.351 and B.1.1.7 variants. The whole spike protein was spanned by vaccine-associated CD4 TCRs, and dominant responses were seen in regions 160-218 and 743-854. Spike-specific TCR breadth and depth rose significantly after two AZD1222 doses compared with day 0 and with MenACWY recipients. Because no samples from the day 14 peak response were available, repertoires could be characterized only after the peak T cell response. Participants were mostly white British and included more females than males, and it was suggested by the authors that clonal diversity may have been underestimated. Conclusions about previously exposed vaccinees were limited because only six AZD1222 recipients were SARS-CoV-2 seropositive at baseline. The 56-69-year group was small, and its depth increase did not reach significance, likely because of low power.

Based on the germline V gene, the CDR1 and CDR2 sequences are SGHTA and FQGTGA. Spanning cysteine to phenylalanine, the CDR3 consists of 13 amino acids. Only CDR3 DNA is held: 39 bases, read in frame from base 1. V drops 4 bases and J drops 4 bases, leaving 7 bases in between. The sequence is built from TRBV7-3 and TRBJ2-2, with the identity of the D gene unclear. Sequenced here: peripheral blood, sampled on day 0 of AZD1222 vaccination. The receptor's source is an adult in good health. The nucleotides read TGTGCCAGCAGCTCCCCGGGCACCGGGGAGCTGTTTTTT. Its protein reads: CASSSPGTGELFF. Reference TRBV7-3 and TRBJ2-2 genes cover what lies past the CDR3, so the full variable domain is GAGVSQTPSNKVTEKGKYVELRCDPISGHTALYWYRQSLGQGPEFLIYFQGTGAADDSGLPNDRFFAVRPEGSVSTLKIQRTERGDSAVYLCASSSPGTGELFFGEGSRLTVL.